This note documents a single T cell receptor (beta chain) sequence. It lacks a known antigen. Base qualities were left out, and no much larger clone turns up one base away. The record originates from a study of CD8 T cells in Susac syndrome (dated by TCRdb to the late 2010s). In the study overall: Repertoire sequencing was used to test whether CD8+ T cell activation and differentiation in Susac syndrome was antigen driven. Clonality of the CD8+ T cell repertoire was compared between more than 10 healthy donors, approximately 14 Susac syndrome patients and around 16 multiple sclerosis patients. The investigation overall reported the following: The study acknowledged that relatively few individuals were included in the TCR sequencing and HLA analysis.

Peripheral blood CD8+ and CD4+ T cells from healthy donors, Susac syndrome patients and multiple sclerosis patients were profiled by high-throughput TCR beta sequencing. Healthy donors were included as age- and sex-matched controls. Bulk CD8+ and CD4+ T cells were purified magnetically by negative isolation, whereas CD8+ TEMRA cells were enriched by FACS. Blood was collected in EDTA tubes and processed within 24 hours, with PBMCs isolated through density gradient centrifugation. PBMCs intended for TCR sequencing were cryopreserved in liquid nitrogen and thawed later in a water bath at 37 degrees C. Purity of sorted or isolated CD4+, CD8+ and CD8+ TEMRA cells was at least 90%. RNA was extracted with the RNeasy kit and about 0.5 to 1 ug was reverse transcribed using random hexamers. The immunoSEQ multiplex PCR assay, which covers 54 Vbeta and 13 Jbeta segments, was used to amplify TCR beta CDR3 regions. PCR amplification bias was corrected by using a synthetic template baseline for primer optimization and computational correction. As for how the authors treated the data: Reads were assigned to V, D and J genes according to IMGT and analyzed in immunoSEQ Analyzer, with only productive sequences retained. To calculate clonality, Shannon entropy was normalized by log2 of the number of productive unique sequences and then subtracted from one. Public and private clones were assessed among the 100 most prevalent clones of each patient and control. Clones were defined as Susac-specific if absent from the healthy and MS cohorts, from more than 900 published viral clones and from other ImmuneACCESS disease sequences. TCRdb reworked the public reads: Q25 trimming with fastp, MiXCR clone assembly, productive beta chains retained. Each CDR3 protein appears once, grouped with its most common genes and DNA. These V and J calls rely on TCRdb rather than the paper's analysis. This sample gives roughly 50,000 distinct CDR3 sequences in total; approximately 94% of them show up just once. 0.5% to 0.6% of the sample lies in the top ten.

CDR1 and CDR2, per the germline V gene, are SQVTM and ANQGSEA. V and J lose 7 bases and 5 bases, and a span of 14 bases separates them. The CDR3, cysteine through phenylalanine, is 13 amino acids long. The kept DNA is CDR3 alone, 39 bases in frame from the first base. Sequenced: CD8+ T cells from PBMCs. The chain employs TRBV29-1 and TRBJ2-2; the D gene is possibly TRBD1, with 6 bases matching. The clonotype comes from a human donor in good health. The CDR3 corresponds to CSAPLRGTGELFF. The sequenced DNA: TGCAGCGCCCCATTGAGGGGGACCGGGGAGCTGTTTTTT.